This record covers a single T cell receptor (beta chain). The data are from a study of blood T cell repertoires in COVID-19. Study-wide context: The samples span acute and convalescent COVID-19 from the United States, Italy and Spain. The cDNA or gDNA used as material had been derived from T cells, B-cell-depleted T cells, or PBMCs.

This CDR3 is 15 amino acids long. Trimming took off 3 bases at V and 5 bases at J, with 17 bases between the two ends. Per the germline V gene, CDR1 is SGDLS and CDR2 is YYNGEE. Participant-reported clinical history was the basis for cohort assignment. The method was immunoSEQ multiplex PCR; TCRdb's version includes in-frame clones alone and lacks a portion of them. Of approximately 210,000 clones listed, 81% are singletons. The sequence was obtained from a woman aged 45 to 65 with acute COVID-19. Sample: PBMCs or T cells enriched from blood (not recorded which). The rearrangement uses TRBV9 and TRBJ2-5; a weak D match, TRBD1 (6 bases). The CDR3: CASSADITGRETQYF. The CDR3 DNA is TGTGCCAGCAGCGCAGATATAACAGGGCGCGAGACCCAGTACTTC.